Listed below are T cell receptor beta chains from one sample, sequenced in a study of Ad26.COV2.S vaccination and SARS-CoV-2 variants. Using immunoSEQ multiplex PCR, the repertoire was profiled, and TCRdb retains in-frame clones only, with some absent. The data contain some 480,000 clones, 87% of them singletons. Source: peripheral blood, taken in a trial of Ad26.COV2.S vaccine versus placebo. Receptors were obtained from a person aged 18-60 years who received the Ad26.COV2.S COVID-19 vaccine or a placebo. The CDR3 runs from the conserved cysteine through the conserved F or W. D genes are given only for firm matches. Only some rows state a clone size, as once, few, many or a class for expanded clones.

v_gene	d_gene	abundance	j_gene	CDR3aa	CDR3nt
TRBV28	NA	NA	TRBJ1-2	CASSLSNYGYTF	TGTGCCAGCAGTTTAAGTAACTATGGCTACACCTTC
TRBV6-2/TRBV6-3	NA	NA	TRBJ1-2	CASSWDYGYTF	TGTGCCAGCAGTTGGGACTATGGCTACACCTTC
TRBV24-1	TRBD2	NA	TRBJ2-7	CATSDLTRRLAGKYEQYF	TGTGCCACCAGTGATTTGACCCGAAGGTTAGCGGGGAAATACGAGCAGTACTTC
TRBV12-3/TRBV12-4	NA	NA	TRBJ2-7	CASSFGVAYEQYF	TGTGCCAGCAGTTTCGGGGTAGCCTACGAGCAGTACTTC
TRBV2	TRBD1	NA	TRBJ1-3	CASSDITGVGNTIYF	TGTGCCAGCAGTGACATAACAGGGGTTGGAAACACCATATATTTT
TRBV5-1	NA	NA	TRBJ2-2	CASSRSRSPNTGELFF	TGCGCCAGCAGCCGATCTAGGTCTCCGAACACCGGGGAGCTGTTTTTT
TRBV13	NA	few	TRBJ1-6	CASSLLGGPYSPLHF	TGTGCCAGCAGCTTACTTGGGGGACCCTATTCACCCCTCCACTTT
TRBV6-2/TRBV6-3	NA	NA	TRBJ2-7	CASSQSTLYEQYF	TGTGCCAGCAGCCAGTCTACCCTCTACGAGCAGTACTTC
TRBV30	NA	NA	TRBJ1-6	CAWRSRDNSPLHF	TGTGCCTGGAGGTCAAGGGACAATTCACCCCTCCACTTT
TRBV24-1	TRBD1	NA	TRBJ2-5	CATSDKRSGGAETQYF	TGTGCCACCAGTGACAAAAGATCAGGGGGCGCAGAGACCCAGTACTTC
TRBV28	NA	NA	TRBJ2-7	CASRTATGEQYF	TGTGCCAGCAGAACCGCCACGGGCGAGCAGTACTTC
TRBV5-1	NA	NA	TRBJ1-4	CASSPGAGREKLFF	TGCGCCAGCAGCCCAGGTGCGGGCCGCGAAAAACTGTTTTTT
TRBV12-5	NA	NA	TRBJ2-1	CASGLGGYEQFF	TGTGCTAGTGGTTTGGGGGGGTATGAGCAGTTCTTC
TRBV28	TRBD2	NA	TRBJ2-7	CASSYGGSYEQYF	TGTGCCAGCAGTTACGGCGGGAGCTACGAGCAGTACTTC
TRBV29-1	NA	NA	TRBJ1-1	CSVKQGSWNTEAFF	TGCAGCGTAAAACAGGGTAGTTGGAACACTGAAGCTTTCTTT
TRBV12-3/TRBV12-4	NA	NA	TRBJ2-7	CASSLLGQGEQYF	TGTGCCAGCAGTTTATTGGGGCAGGGTGAGCAGTACTTC
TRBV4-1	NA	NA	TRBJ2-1	CASSQGLRGDEQFF	TGCGCCAGCAGCCAAGGTTTAAGGGGGGATGAGCAGTTCTTC
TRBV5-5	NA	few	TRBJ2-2	CASSLWGPDSPNTGELFF	TGTGCCAGCAGCTTGTGGGGGCCCGACAGCCCAAACACCGGGGAGCTGTTTTTT
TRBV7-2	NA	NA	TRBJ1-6	CASTLGGAGHKKYNSPLHF	TGTGCCAGCACCCTGGGGGGAGCGGGACACAAAAAGTATAATTCACCCCTCCACTTT
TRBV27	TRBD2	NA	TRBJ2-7	CASSLAAGGVEQYF	TGTGCCAGCAGTTTAGCAGCGGGAGGGGTCGAGCAGTACTTC
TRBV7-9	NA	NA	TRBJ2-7	CASSLAGRPYEQYF	TGTGCCAGCAGCTTAGCCGGCAGACCCTACGAGCAGTACTTC
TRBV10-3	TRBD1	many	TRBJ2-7	CAIRETGASYEQYF	TGTGCCATCAGAGAGACAGGGGCCAGCTACGAGCAGTACTTC
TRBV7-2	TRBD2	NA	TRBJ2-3	CASSHSGTSTDTQYF	TGTGCCAGCAGCCATAGCGGGACCAGCACAGATACGCAGTATTTT
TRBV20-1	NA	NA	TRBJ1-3	CSASVASSGNTIYF	TGCAGTGCTAGTGTTGCGAGCTCTGGAAACACCATATATTTT
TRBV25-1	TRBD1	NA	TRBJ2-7	CASRRMVGQGYEQYF	TGTGCCAGCAGAAGGATGGTTGGACAGGGTTACGAGCAGTACTTC
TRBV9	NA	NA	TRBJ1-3	CASSTEDSSGNTIYF	TGTGCCAGCAGCACCGAGGACAGCTCTGGAAACACCATATATTTT
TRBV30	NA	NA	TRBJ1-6	CAWSVQQPMRLSPLHF	TGTGCCTGGAGTGTCCAACAGCCCATGCGCCTCTCACCCCTCCACTTT
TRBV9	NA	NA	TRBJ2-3	CASSRVGTDTQYF	TGTGCCAGCAGCAGAGTGGGTACAGATACGCAGTATTTT
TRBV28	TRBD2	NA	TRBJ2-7	CASRAPLREAAVGYEQYF	TGTGCCAGCAGAGCCCCTTTGCGGGAGGCTGCGGTCGGGTACGAGCAGTACTTC
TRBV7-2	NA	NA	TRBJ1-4	CASSLGGTLGELFF	TGTGCCAGCAGCTTAGGTGGAACTCTAGGGGAACTGTTTTTT
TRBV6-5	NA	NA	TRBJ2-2	CASSYSRVSGELFF	TGTGCCAGCAGTTACTCGAGAGTCTCCGGGGAGCTGTTTTTT
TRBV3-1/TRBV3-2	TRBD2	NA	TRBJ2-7	CASSQAGGPYEQYF	TGTGCCAGCAGCCAGGCGGGAGGGCCCTACGAGCAGTACTTC